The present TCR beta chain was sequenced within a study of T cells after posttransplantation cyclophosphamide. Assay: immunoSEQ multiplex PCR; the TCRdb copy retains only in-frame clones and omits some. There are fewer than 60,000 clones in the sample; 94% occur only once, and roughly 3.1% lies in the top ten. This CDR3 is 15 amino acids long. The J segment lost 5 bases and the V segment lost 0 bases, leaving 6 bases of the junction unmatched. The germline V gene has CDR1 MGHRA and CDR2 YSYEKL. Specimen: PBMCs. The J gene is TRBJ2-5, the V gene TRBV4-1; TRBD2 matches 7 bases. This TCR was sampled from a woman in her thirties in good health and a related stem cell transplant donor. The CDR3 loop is CASSQDRTSGETQYF. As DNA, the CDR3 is TGCGCCAGCAGCCAAGATCGGACTAGTGGGGAGACCCAGTACTTC.